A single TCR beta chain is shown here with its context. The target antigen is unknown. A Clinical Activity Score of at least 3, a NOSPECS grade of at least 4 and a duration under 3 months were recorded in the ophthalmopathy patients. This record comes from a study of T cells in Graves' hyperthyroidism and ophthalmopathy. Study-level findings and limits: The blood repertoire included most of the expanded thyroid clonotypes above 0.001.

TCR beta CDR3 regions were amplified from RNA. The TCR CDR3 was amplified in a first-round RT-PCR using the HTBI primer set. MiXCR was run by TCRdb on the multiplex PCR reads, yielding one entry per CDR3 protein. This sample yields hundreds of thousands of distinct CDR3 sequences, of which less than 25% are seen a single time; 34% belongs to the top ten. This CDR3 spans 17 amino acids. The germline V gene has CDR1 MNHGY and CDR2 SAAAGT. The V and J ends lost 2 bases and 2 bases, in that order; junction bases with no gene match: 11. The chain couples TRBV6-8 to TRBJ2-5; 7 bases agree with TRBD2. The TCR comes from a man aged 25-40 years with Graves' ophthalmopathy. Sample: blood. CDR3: CASSYRSTTGLQETQYF. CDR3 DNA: TGTGCCAGCAGTTACCGGAGTACTACGGGACTACAAGAGACCCAGTACTTC.